One and the same sample provided the 26 T cell receptor beta chains below, sequenced in a study of cytomegalovirus exposure and HLA in healthy donors. PCR employed 60 Vbeta and 13 Jbeta primers. Sequencing was performed with immunoSEQ multiplex PCR; in TCRdb, only in-frame clones are kept and a portion is missing. This listing includes tens of thousands of clones. Sequencing used PBMCs. These receptors all come from a woman aged 45-65 years in good health and CMV-seropositive.

The rearrangement joins TRBV15 to TRBJ1-3; D gene ambiguous. Trimming left V 0 bases short and J 0 bases short, with 9 bases between. The CDR3 runs to 16 residues. From germline, CDR1 is LNHNV and CDR2 YYDKDF (reference sequence). As DNA, the CDR3 is TGTGCCACCAGCAGAGATCCCGTCAGCTCTGGAAACACCATATATTTT. Encoded protein: CATSRDPVSSGNTIYF.

The V call is TRBV11-2, the J call TRBJ2-2, with 10 bases lining up with TRBD2. Germline assignment: CDR1 SGHAT and CDR2 FQNNGV. The CDR3 runs 15 residues. The V gene end was trimmed by 5 bases and the J gene end by 6 bases; junction bases not matched to a gene: 6. For the CDR3, the DNA is TGTGCCAGCAGCCAGCGGGGGGGCAGATCCGGGGAGCTGTTTTTT. This gives the protein CASSQRGGRSGELFF.

CDR3 residues: CASSLQGGQPQHF. Written as DNA, the CDR3 is TGTGCCAGCAGTTTACAGGGGGGACAGCCCCAGCATTTT. The chain uses TRBV6-6 and TRBJ1-5; 8 bases match TRBD1. The CDR3 runs to 13 residues. Unmatched junction bases numbered 3, after V lost 4 bases and J lost 7 bases. CDR1 is MNHNY, CDR2 SVGAGI, per germline (reference sequence).

The chain couples TRBV2 to TRBJ2-3; D is undetermined. The CDR3 consists of 15 residues. V was clipped by 6 bases and J by 0 bases, with 13 bases between them. Germline V CDR1 and CDR2: SNHLY, FYNNEI. CDR3 coding DNA: TGTGCCAGCAGCCGCCTTGGGCTCAGCACAGATACGCAGTATTTT. Residues: CASSRLGLSTDTQYF.

J is TRBJ2-1 and V is TRBV10-3; 7 nucleotides align to TRBD2. CDR1 ENHRY and CDR2 SYGVKD come from the germline V gene. V was clipped by 2 bases and J by 9 bases; unmatched bases: 7. The CDR3 contains 14 residues. The CDR3 DNA reads TGTGCCATCAGTGAGCGTGCGGGAGCGGGTGAGCAGTTCTTC. The encoded protein is CAISERAGAGEQFF.

This chain connects TRBV11-2 to TRBJ2-7, with 10 bases lining up with TRBD1. The germline V gene has CDR1 SGHAT and CDR2 FQNNGV. The junction had 8 bases not matched to a gene; V was cut back by 1 base and J by 5 bases. The CDR3 has 16 amino acids. The DNA for the CDR3 is TGTGCCAGCAGCTTAGTTCCGGGACAGGGGTTCCACGAGCAGTACTTC. Protein sequence: CASSLVPGQGFHEQYF.

The CDR3 sequence is CASSFEAGGLGTQYF. Written as DNA, the CDR3 is TGTGCCAGCAGCTTTGAAGCGGGAGGTTTAGGGACGCAGTATTTT. The chain is built from TRBV11-3 and TRBJ2-3; 9 nucleotides match TRBD2. Germline V gene lookup returns CDR1 SGHNT and CDR2 YENEEA. V was pared by 3 bases and J by 9 bases, with 10 bases of the junction left unmatched. The CDR3 has 15 amino acids.

The CDR3 coding sequence is TGTGCCAGCAGCTTAAGTTCTACAGAGCCCTACGAGCAGTACTTC. This encodes CASSLSSTEPYEQYF. The rearrangement joins TRBV7-3 to TRBJ2-7; D uncertain. CDR3 length: 15 amino acids. V lost 1 base and J lost 2, with 12 bases in between. Germline V gives CDR1 SGHTA, CDR2 FQGTGA.

The chain links TRBV6-1 to TRBJ2-3; tentatively, D is TRBD1 (5 bases). The CDR3 spans 14 residues. The germline V gene encodes CDR1 MNHNS and CDR2 SASEGT. V was cut by 1 base and J by 4 bases, with 9 bases left in between. The CDR3 DNA reads TGTGCCAGCAGTGAAGAAGTGACAGCAGATACGCAGTATTTT. Protein product: CASSEEVTADTQYF.

The genes are TRBV6-6 and TRBJ2-5, with D possibly being TRBD1 (6 bases). Germline CDR1 MNHNY, CDR2 SVGAGI (reference sequence). With 11 bases removed from V and 0 bases from J, the gap between germline ends came to 19 bases. This CDR3 has 15 amino acids. In DNA, the CDR3 is TGTGCCTCCTCCAAACTCACAGGGAACCAAGAGACCCAGTACTTC. It yields the protein CASSKLTGNQETQYF.

This chain joins TRBV18 and TRBJ1-2, with TRBD1 matching 7 bases. The germline CDR1 and CDR2 sequences are KGHSH and LQKENI. V shed 3 bases and J 4 bases; nucleotides not matched to a gene: 8. The CDR3 totals 15 residues. The CDR3 nucleotides are TGTGCCAGCTCACCCCAGGGACAGATACGCTATGGCTACACCTTC. Its translation: CASSPQGQIRYGYTF.

This chain connects TRBV28 to TRBJ2-2; D gene ambiguous. The V gene's germline CDR1 is MDHEN and CDR2 SYDVKM. The CDR3 is 11 amino acids. V was trimmed by 7 bases and J by 6 bases, leaving 6 bases between them. CDR3 sequence reads: CASMQAGELFF. The DNA of the CDR3 is TGTGCCAGCATGCAGGCCGGGGAGCTGTTTTTT.

This rearrangement joins TRBV7-2 to TRBJ2-5, with 9 bases lining up with TRBD1. The CDR3 is 15 amino acids. Trimming removed 3 bases from V and 11 bases from J; junction bases left unmatched: 13. Germline V gene sequence: CDR1 SGHTA, CDR2 FQGNSA. The CDR3 is CASSFADRGKGEQYF. CDR3 coding DNA: TGTGCCAGCAGCTTCGCGGACAGGGGCAAGGGGGAGCAGTACTTC.

J is TRBJ1-2 and V is TRBV15; 9 positions match TRBD1. Germline CDR1 LNHNV, CDR2 YYDKDF (reference sequence). J was trimmed by 7 bases and V by 5 bases; bases with no gene match: 14. This CDR3 is built from 16 residues. The CDR3 sequence is CATSRRRDRDLSGYTF. CDR3 nucleotide sequence: TGTGCCACCAGCCGTCGCCGGGACAGGGACTTAAGTGGCTACACCTTC.

The V and J genes are TRBV27 and TRBJ1-1; tentatively, D is TRBD1 (6 bases). The CDR3 has 12 amino acids. Germline loops: CDR1 MNHEY, CDR2 SMNVEV (reference sequence). V lost 5 bases and J 10 bases, leaving 14 bases between the germline ends. The DNA for the CDR3 is TGTGCCAGCAGTAAATTACAGGGCCCAGCTTTCTTT. As protein: CASSKLQGPAFF.

The V and J genes are TRBV28 and TRBJ1-1; 8 nucleotides agree with TRBD1. The CDR3 length is 17 residues. The V and J ends lost 7 bases and 2 bases, in that order; junction bases with no gene match: 15. CDR1 MDHEN and CDR2 SYDVKM come from the germline V gene. Here the CDR3 reads CASTPQGVARANTEAFF. For the CDR3, the DNA is TGTGCCAGCACTCCACAGGGGGTTGCCAGGGCCAACACTGAAGCTTTCTTT.

The chain recombines TRBV4-2 with TRBJ2-3; D remains ambiguous. CDR1 and CDR2 from the germline V gene are LGHNA and YNFKEQ. Trimming took 4 bases from V and 0 from J, leaving 11 bases between them. The CDR3 is made up of 15 amino acids. The CDR3 DNA is TGTGCCAGCAGCCCCCTGGCGGTCAGCACAGATACGCAGTATTTT. This translates into CASSPLAVSTDTQYF.

V gene TRBV5-1 combines with J gene TRBJ1-2; TRBD1 matches 9 bases. Losses at the gene ends were 3 bases for V and 4 bases for J; bases not matched to a gene: 10. Germline-derived CDR1 and CDR2 are SGHRS and YFSETQ. The CDR3 consists of 16 residues. The CDR3 nucleotides are TGCGCCAGCAGCTACGGATCGACAGGGGGAAGCTATGGCTACACCTTC. This translates into CASSYGSTGGSYGYTF. The full variable domain, completed using reference TRBV5-1 and TRBJ1-2, is KAGVTQTPRYLIKTRGQQVTLSCSPISGHRSVSWYQQTPGQGLQFLFEYFSETQRNKGNFPGRFSGRQFSNSRSEMNVSTLELGDSALYLCASSYGSTGGSYGYTFGSGTRLTVV.

The V gene is TRBV7-2, the J gene TRBJ2-2; maybe TRBD1 (5 bases). This CDR3 is built from 13 residues. Per the germline V gene, CDR1 is SGHTA and CDR2 is FQGNSA. Trimming shortened V by 5 bases and J by 5 bases, and 9 bases separated the two germline ends. Written as DNA, the CDR3 is TGTGCCAGCAGCGCGACAGTTACCGGGGAGCTGTTTTTT. This sequence encodes CASSATVTGELFF.

The genes are TRBV19 and TRBJ1-1, with TRBD1 matching over 10 bases. The CDR3 is made up of 14 amino acids. CDR1 and CDR2 from the germline V gene are LNHDA and SQIVND (reference sequence). The V gene end was trimmed by 6 bases and the J gene end by 6 bases; junction bases not matched to a gene: 7. Here the CDR3 DNA reads TGTGCCAGTAGCCCGCTAGACAGGGGGCCTGAAGCTTTCTTT. Its translation is CASSPLDRGPEAFF.

This chain connects TRBV7-9 to TRBJ2-7; TRBD1 matches at 10 bases. Germline CDR1 reads SEHNR; CDR2 reads FQNEAQ (reference sequence). The CDR3 is 15 amino acids. The V and J ends lost 5 bases and 1 base, in that order; junction bases with no gene match: 5. The CDR3 coding sequence is TGTGCCAGCAGCCGGACAGGGGGTTCGTCCTACGAGCAGTACTTC. Translating it yields CASSRTGGSSYEQYF.

V is TRBV6-5 and J is TRBJ1-5; tentative D call: TRBD1 (6 bases). The CDR3 loop spans 15 amino acids. CDR1 MNHEY and CDR2 SVGAGI come from the germline V gene. Trimming stripped 2 bases from V and 3 bases from J, with 11 bases between. The CDR3 sequence: CASSYTQGSNQPQHF. The DNA of the CDR3 is TGTGCCAGCAGTTACACCCAGGGGTCCAATCAGCCCCAGCATTTT.

CDR3 in amino acids: CASSYGRNRLEPQHF. In DNA form, the CDR3 reads TGTGCCAGCAGTTATGGGAGGAATCGTTTAGAGCCCCAGCATTTT. The V and J genes are TRBV6-5 and TRBJ1-5, with D uncertain. Germline values: CDR1 MNHEY, CDR2 SVGAGI. Trimming took off 3 bases at V and 8 bases at J, with 17 bases between the two ends. This CDR3 is built from 15 residues.

This chain links TRBV7-6 with TRBJ1-3; D might be TRBD1 (6 bases). Germline lookup yields CDR1 SGHVS and CDR2 FNYEAQ. V was shortened by 4 bases and J by 0 bases, with 10 bases between the two germline ends. The CDR3 loop spans 15 amino acids. As DNA, the CDR3 is TGTGCCAGCAGCTCCACAGGGTTCTCTGGAAACACCATATATTTT. Its protein is CASSSTGFSGNTIYF. The variable domain in full, with the rest retrieved from reference TRBV7-6 and TRBJ1-3, is GAGVSQSPRYKVTKRGQDVALRCDPISGHVSLYWYRQALGQGPEFLTYFNYEAQQDKSGLPNDRFSAERPEGSISTLTIQRTEQRDSAMYRCASSSTGFSGNTIYFGEGSWLTVV.

The genes are TRBV28 and TRBJ2-7; 8 bases line up with TRBD2. Germline lookup yields CDR1 MDHEN and CDR2 SYDVKM. The CDR3 extends over 15 amino acids. The V and J ends lost 3 bases and 2 bases, in that order; junction bases with no gene match: 6. CDR3 DNA sequence: TGTGCCAGCAGTTTGGGAACTAGCGGTCCCTACGAGCAGTACTTC. It translates to CASSLGTSGPYEQYF.

V gene TRBV6-6 combines with J gene TRBJ2-1; 14 positions agree with TRBD2. Trimming cost V 3 bases and J 7 bases; bases outside gene matches: 5. The CDR3 spans 16 residues. In germline, CDR1 is MNHNY, CDR2 SVGAGI (reference sequence). In nucleotides, the CDR3 is TGTGCCAGCAGTTATCCGACTAGCGGGGGGGCGAATGAGCAGTTCTTC. This translates into CASSYPTSGGANEQFF.